A selection of T cell receptor beta chains follows, all from one sample in a study of regulatory T cells in long-lasting Graves disease. From the multiplex PCR reads, TCRdb called clonotypes with MiXCR, one entry per CDR3 protein. In the table there are 250,000 or so distinct CDR3 sequences, just over 20% of which are singletons. Sequenced here: peripheral blood mononuclear cells (PBMCs), sampled at new diagnosis, from a patient treated with antithyroid drugs. All receptors derive from a female donor with Graves disease. The CDR3 runs from the conserved cysteine through the conserved F or W. The D gene is left open where the match is weak. Expanded clones are given a class, and other clones once, few, many or no size at all.

clone size,V gene,D gene,J gene,CDR3 protein,CDR3 DNA
many,TRBV7-9,TRBD1,TRBJ2-1,CASSRYRGRVYNEQFF,TGTGCCAGCAGCCGCTACAGGGGGCGCGTTTACAATGAGCAGTTCTTC
many,TRBV24-1,-,TRBJ2-2,CATSGQAYTGELFF,TGTGCCACCAGTGGGCAGGCGTACACCGGGGAGCTGTTTTTT
-,TRBV7-9,TRBD2,TRBJ2-1,CASSSEWDGLAGEVEQFF,TGTGCCAGCAGCTCAGAGTGGGACGGACTAGCGGGAGAGGTTGAGCAGTTCTTC
many,TRBV6-9,-,TRBJ1-1,CASSSHDSRETEAFF,TGTGCCAGCAGTTCACACGACAGTCGAGAAACTGAAGCTTTCTTT
many,TRBV4-3,TRBD1,TRBJ2-3,CASSQGGDRARDTQYF,TGCGCCAGCAGCCAAGGAGGGGACAGGGCGCGAGATACGCAGTATTTT
few,TRBV4-1,-,TRBJ1-5,CASSQSPVSNQPQHF,TGCGCCAGCAGCCAGAGTCCTGTTAGCAATCAGCCCCAGCATTTT
-,TRBV18,TRBD1,TRBJ2-7,CASSPKGQGRSGRGYEQYF,TGTGCCAGCTCACCGAAGGGACAGGGACGGTCTGGCCGAGGTTACGAGCAGTACTTC
many,TRBV24-1,TRBD2,TRBJ2-1,CATSDSRSSGRTYNEQFF,TGTGCCACCAGTGATTCCCGAAGTAGCGGGAGGACCTACAATGAGCAGTTCTTC
many,TRBV27,-,TRBJ2-2,CASSLARGTGELFF,TGTGCCAGCAGTTTAGCTCGGGGCACCGGGGAGCTGTTTTTT
many,TRBV7-2,-,TRBJ1-5,CASSSGYPSNQPQHF,TGTGCCAGCAGCTCAGGGTATCCATCCAATCAGCCCCAGCATTTT
-,TRBV15,-,TRBJ2-3,CATSIPSALLGGTDTQYF,TGTGCCACCAGCATCCCTAGCGCTCTCCTGGGGGGCACAGATACGCAGTATTTT
-,TRBV6-2/TRBV6-3,-,TRBJ1-5,CATAEGAGSNQPQHF,TGTGCCACTGCCGAGGGCGCCGGAAGCAATCAGCCCCAGCATTTT
few,TRBV5-4,-,TRBJ2-7,CASSMGSGGGRKYEQYF,TGTGCCAGCAGCATGGGTTCCGGCGGGGGCCGTAAATACGAGCAGTACTTC
-,TRBV13,TRBD2,TRBJ2-7,CASGAGGNSYEQYF,TGTGCCAGCGGGGCGGGGGGTAACTCCTACGAGCAGTACTTC
many,TRBV6-9,-,TRBJ1-5,CASSYGGNQPQHF,TGTGCCAGCAGTTATGGCGGGAATCAGCCCCAGCATTTT
many,TRBV7-2,TRBD1,TRBJ1-5,CASSLKGQGQPQHF,TGTGCCAGCAGCTTAAAAGGACAGGGTCAGCCCCAGCATTTT
many,TRBV4-1,TRBD1,TRBJ1-1,CASNPWQGASTEAFF,TGCGCCAGCAACCCCTGGCAGGGGGCGTCCACTGAAGCTTTCTTT
many,TRBV2,TRBD2,TRBJ2-5,CASREGLAGGRGETQYF,TGTGCCAGCAGAGAGGGACTAGCGGGGGGGCGGGGAGAGACCCAGTACTTC
many,TRBV7-8,TRBD1,TRBJ2-7,CASSRRQGTYEQYF,TGTGCCAGCAGCCGCAGACAGGGGACCTACGAGCAGTACTTC
many,TRBV7-2,-,TRBJ1-3,CASSFRDYTLSGNTIYF,TGTGCCAGCAGCTTCCGGGACTACACTCTATCTGGAAACACCATATATTTT
few,TRBV6-2/TRBV6-3,-,TRBJ2-7,CASSYAGGPYEQYF,TGTGCCAGCAGTTACGCCGGAGGTCCCTACGAGCAGTACTTC
many,TRBV5-6,-,TRBJ1-6,CASSSISANSPLHF,TGTGCCAGCAGCTCCATATCGGCCAATTCACCCCTCCACTTT
-,TRBV5-5,TRBD2,TRBJ2-7,CASSLDLRGYEQYF,TGTGCCAGCAGCTTGGACCTGCGGGGGTACGAGCAGTACTTC
few,TRBV20-1,-,TRBJ1-3,CSASDGYSGNTIYF,TGCAGTGCTTCGGACGGATACTCTGGAAACACCATATATTTT
many,TRBV7-2,-,TRBJ2-1,CASSLGSGTSSNEQFF,TGTGCCAGCAGCTTAGGCAGCGGGACATCGAGCAATGAGCAGTTCTTC
-,TRBV4-2,TRBD2,TRBJ2-1,CASSQEGGSTYNEQFF,TGTGCCAGCAGCCAAGAGGGAGGGAGCACCTACAATGAGCAGTTCTTC
many,TRBV20-1,TRBD1,TRBJ1-4,CSARDPDRGVAGKYEKLFF,TGCAGTGCTAGAGACCCGGACAGGGGAGTCGCAGGAAAATACGAAAAACTGTTTTTT
many,TRBV3-1,-,TRBJ1-2,CASTRGSGYGYTF,TGTGCCAGCACACGGGGCAGCGGCTATGGCTACACCTTC
many,TRBV6-1,TRBD2,TRBJ2-7,CASSPTIGTSGRIYEQYF,TGTGCCAGCAGTCCGACGATAGGGACTAGCGGGAGGATATACGAGCAGTACTTC
-,TRBV20-1,TRBD2,TRBJ2-3,CSVLPGLAGVPEF,TGCAGTGTTTTACCGGGACTAGCGGGGGTGCCCGAGTTT
many,TRBV3-1,TRBD2,TRBJ2-4,CASASSGRPKNIQYF,TGTGCCAGTGCCTCTAGCGGGAGACCCAAAAACATTCAGTACTTC
once,TRBV5-1,-,TRBJ2-4,CASSDPGKNIQYF,TGCGCCAGCAGCGATCCCGGGAAAAACATTCAGTACTTC
many,TRBV18,-,TRBJ2-1,CASSSPEQVLNEQFF,TGTGCCAGCTCAAGCCCAGAACAGGTCCTCAATGAGCAGTTCTTC
many,TRBV7-8,-,TRBJ2-1,CASKVDLSYNEQFF,TGTGCCAGCAAGGTTGACCTCTCCTACAATGAGCAGTTCTTC
many,TRBV29-1,-,TRBJ1-1,CSVEDTGVAEAFF,TGCAGCGTTGAAGATACGGGGGTGGCTGAAGCTTTCTTT
-,TRBV7-3,-,TRBJ2-1,CASSLQGNYNEQFF,TGTGCCAGCAGCCTACAGGGCAACTATAATGAGCAGTTCTTC
many,TRBV28,-,TRBJ2-6,CASQNPVSGANVLTF,TGTGCCAGCCAAAACCCGGTCTCTGGGGCCAACGTCCTGACTTTC
few,TRBV5-6,-,TRBJ1-2,CASSVEVSGYTF,TGTGCCAGCAGCGTGGAAGTCTCTGGCTACACCTTC
many,TRBV7-2,TRBD2,TRBJ2-5,CASSFQRGWETQYF,TGTGCCAGCAGCTTTCAGCGGGGGTGGGAGACCCAGTACTTC
-,TRBV19,-,TRBJ1-4,CASNRDLTNEKLFF,TGTGCCAGTAATCGGGACCTTACGAATGAAAAACTGTTTTTT
many,TRBV7-6,-,TRBJ2-1,CASSPDRNNEQFF,TGTGCCAGCAGCCCGGACCGGAACAATGAGCAGTTCTTC
-,TRBV15,-,TRBJ1-4,CATSRASVGAGEKLFF,TGTGCCACCAGCAGAGCGAGTGTAGGGGCGGGTGAAAAACTGTTTTTT
-,TRBV4-3,-,TRBJ2-4,CASSQVTSGNIQYF,TGCGCCAGCAGCCAAGTTACGAGCGGAAACATTCAGTACTTC
many,TRBV12-3/TRBV12-4,-,TRBJ2-1,CASRALGRTSSYNEQFF,TGTGCCAGCAGGGCCCTTGGGCGGACCAGCTCCTACAATGAGCAGTTCTTC
once,TRBV2,TRBD2,TRBJ2-7,CASTPGLAGAYEQYF,TGTGCCAGCACGCCGGGACTAGCCGGTGCCTACGAGCAGTACTTC
-,TRBV11-2,TRBD1,TRBJ2-3,CASSSPTGRFTDTQYF,TGTGCCAGCAGCTCACCGACAGGGAGATTTACAGATACGCAGTATTTT
many,TRBV4-2,TRBD2,TRBJ2-5,CASSQGELAGGRETQYF,TGTGCCAGCAGCCAAGGAGAATTAGCGGGAGGGCGAGAGACCCAGTACTTC
few,TRBV18,-,TRBJ2-7,CASSPTGTSSYEQYF,TGTGCCAGCTCACCAACCGGGACCAGCTCCTACGAGCAGTACTTC
-,TRBV20-1,TRBD1,TRBJ2-7,CSARDRTGPYEQYF,TGCAGTGCTAGAGATCGGACAGGCCCCTACGAGCAGTACTTC
-,TRBV7-2,-,TRBJ2-1,CASSLEQGPHEQFF,TGTGCCAGCAGCTTAGAGCAGGGGCCCCATGAGCAGTTCTTC
many,TRBV3-1,TRBD1,TRBJ1-1,CASSRLDRADTEAFF,TGTGCCAGCAGCCGGCTGGACAGGGCTGACACTGAAGCTTTCTTT
few,TRBV3-1,-,TRBJ2-2,CASSRRELAGELLF,TGTGCCAGCAGCCGCAGGGAGCTGGCCGGGGAGCTGCTTTTT
many,TRBV19,TRBD1,TRBJ2-7,CATPYSGGQGAYEQYF,TGTGCCACTCCATACTCGGGGGGACAGGGGGCGTACGAGCAGTACTTC
many,TRBV7-3,TRBD2,TRBJ2-1,CASSLGSGSGYNEQFF,TGTGCCAGCAGCTTAGGCAGCGGGAGTGGCTACAATGAGCAGTTCTTC